The clone carrying this T cell receptor beta chain was seen a few times. A much more abundant neighbour one base away suggests this may be a read error. V was cut by 2 bases and J by 1 base, with 6 bases left in between. The CDR3 has 13 residues. Looked up from germline, CDR1 is SGHRS and CDR2 is YFSETQ. The source of the sample is a study of Graves' ophthalmopathy and Graves' hyperthyroidism. RNA transcripts served as template for amplifying TCR beta CDR3 sequences. The first-round RT-PCR employed HTBI primers together with the Qiagen OneStep RT-PCR kit. A multiplex PCR was then performed as the second round. TCRdb fed the multiplex PCR reads into MiXCR, producing one record per CDR3 protein. The repertoire holds around 520,000 distinct CDR3 sequences, 39% seen once, with around 4.6% in the top ten.

The sample consisted of peripheral blood or thyroid tissue (not recorded which). The rearrangement links TRBV5-1 to TRBJ2-5; D not resolved. This receptor was obtained from an adult man with Graves' hyperthyroidism. CDR3 nucleotide sequence: TGCGCCAGCAGCTTCCAGTCCCAAGAGACCCAGTACTTC. Translating it yields CASSFQSQETQYF. Together with reference TRBV5-1 and TRBJ2-5, the CDR3 gives the full variable domain: KAGVTQTPRYLIKTRGQQVTLSCSPISGHRSVSWYQQTPGQGLQFLFEYFSETQRNKGNFPGRFSGRQFSNSRSEMNVSTLELGDSALYLCASSFQSQETQYFGPGTRLLVL.